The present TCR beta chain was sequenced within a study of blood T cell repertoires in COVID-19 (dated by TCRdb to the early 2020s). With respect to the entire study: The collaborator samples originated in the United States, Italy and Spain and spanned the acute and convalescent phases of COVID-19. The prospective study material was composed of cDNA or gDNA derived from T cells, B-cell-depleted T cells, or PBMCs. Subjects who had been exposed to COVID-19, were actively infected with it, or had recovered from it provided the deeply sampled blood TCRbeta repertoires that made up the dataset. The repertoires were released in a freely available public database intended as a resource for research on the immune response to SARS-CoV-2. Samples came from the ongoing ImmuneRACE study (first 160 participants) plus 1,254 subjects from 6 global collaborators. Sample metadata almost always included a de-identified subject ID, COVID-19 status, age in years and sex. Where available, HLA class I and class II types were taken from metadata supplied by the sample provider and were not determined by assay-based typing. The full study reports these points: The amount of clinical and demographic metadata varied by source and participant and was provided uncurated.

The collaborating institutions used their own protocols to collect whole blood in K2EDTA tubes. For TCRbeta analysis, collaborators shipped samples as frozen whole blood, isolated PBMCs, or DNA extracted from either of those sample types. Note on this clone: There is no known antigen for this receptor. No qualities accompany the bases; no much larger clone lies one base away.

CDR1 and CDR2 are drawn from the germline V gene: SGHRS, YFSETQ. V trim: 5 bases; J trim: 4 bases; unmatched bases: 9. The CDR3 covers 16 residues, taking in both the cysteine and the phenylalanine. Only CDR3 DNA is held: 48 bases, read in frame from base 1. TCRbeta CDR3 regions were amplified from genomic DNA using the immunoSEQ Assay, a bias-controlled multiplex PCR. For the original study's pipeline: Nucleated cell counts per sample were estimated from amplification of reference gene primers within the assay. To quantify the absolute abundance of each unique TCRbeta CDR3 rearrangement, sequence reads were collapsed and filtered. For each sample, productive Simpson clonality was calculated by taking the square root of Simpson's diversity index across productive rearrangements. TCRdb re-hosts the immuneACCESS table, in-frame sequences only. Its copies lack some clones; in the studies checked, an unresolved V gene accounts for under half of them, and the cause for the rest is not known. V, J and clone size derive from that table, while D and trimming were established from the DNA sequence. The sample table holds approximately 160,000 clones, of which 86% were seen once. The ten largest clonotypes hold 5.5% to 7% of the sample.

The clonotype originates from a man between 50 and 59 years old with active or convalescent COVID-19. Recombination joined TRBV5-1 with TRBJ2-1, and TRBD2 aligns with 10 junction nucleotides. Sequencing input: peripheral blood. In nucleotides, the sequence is TGCGCCAGCAGACAAAGCACTAGCGGGGCTTACAATGAGCAGTTCTTC. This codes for CASRQSTSGAYNEQFF.